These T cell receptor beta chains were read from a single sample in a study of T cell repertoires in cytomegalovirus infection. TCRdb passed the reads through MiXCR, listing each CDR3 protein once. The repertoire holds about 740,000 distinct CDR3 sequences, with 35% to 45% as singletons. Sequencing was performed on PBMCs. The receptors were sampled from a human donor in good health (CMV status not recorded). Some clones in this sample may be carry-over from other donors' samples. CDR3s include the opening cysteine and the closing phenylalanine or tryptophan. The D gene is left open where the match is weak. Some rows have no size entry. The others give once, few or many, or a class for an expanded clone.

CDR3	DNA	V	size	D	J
CASSQETDTYEQYF	TGCGCCAGCAGCCAAGAAACGGACACCTACGAGCAGTACTTC	TRBV4-1	.	.	TRBJ2-7
CASRGQVSSYEQYF	TGTGCCAGCAGGGGACAGGTATCCTCCTACGAGCAGTACTTC	TRBV12-3/TRBV12-4	.	TRBD1	TRBJ2-7
CASIGIQGLNTEAFF	TGTGCCAGCATCGGAATTCAAGGATTGAACACTGAAGCTTTCTTT	TRBV27	.	.	TRBJ1-1
CASREGVKTDTQYF	TGTGCCAGCAGGGAGGGGGTCAAAACAGATACGCAGTATTTT	TRBV6-1	few	.	TRBJ2-3
CASTLSGSNQPQHF	TGTGCCAGCACCCTGTCCGGCAGCAATCAGCCCCAGCATTTT	TRBV6-6	.	.	TRBJ1-5
CASSQDSFLAWETQYF	TGTGCCAGCAGCCAAGATTCCTTTCTAGCGTGGGAGACCCAGTACTTC	TRBV4-2	.	.	TRBJ2-5
CAWTRGTGDQPQHF	TGTGCCTGGACCCGAGGGACAGGGGATCAGCCCCAGCATTTT	TRBV30	.	TRBD1	TRBJ1-5
CASSWDEGSYNEQFF	TGTGCCAGCAGCTGGGACGAAGGCTCCTACAATGAGCAGTTCTTC	TRBV5-4	.	.	TRBJ2-1
CASLASGGANEQFF	TGTGCCAGCCTCGCTAGCGGGGGGGCAAATGAGCAGTTCTTC	TRBV6-6	few	TRBD2	TRBJ2-1
CASSSWNSEVNEQFF	TGTGCCAGCAGTTCCTGGAACTCAGAAGTCAATGAGCAGTTCTTC	TRBV27	.	.	TRBJ2-1
CATGQDLQALHF	TGTGCCACGGGGCAGGACCTTCAGGCCCTCCACTTT	TRBV10-3	.	.	TRBJ1-6
CASSSLAGGETGELFF	TGTGCCAGCAGCTCCTTAGCGGGCGGTGAGACCGGGGAGCTGTTTTTT	TRBV7-6	many	TRBD2	TRBJ2-2
CASSLMARTGFYNEQFF	TGTGCCAGCAGCTTAATGGCCAGGACAGGTTTTTACAATGAGCAGTTCTTC	TRBV6-1	.	TRBD1	TRBJ2-1
CASTTSGTYEQYF	TGTGCCAGCACCACTAGCGGTACCTACGAGCAGTACTTC	TRBV6-5	.	TRBD2	TRBJ2-7
CASKDRPDSYEQYF	TGTGCCAGCAAGGACAGGCCTGACTCCTACGAGCAGTACTTC	TRBV7-3	.	TRBD1	TRBJ2-7
CATSDLGQGAPPSSYNEQFF	TGTGCCACCAGTGATTTAGGTCAGGGGGCTCCCCCTAGCTCCTACAATGAGCAGTTCTTC	TRBV24-1	.	TRBD1	TRBJ2-1
CATSSAQGGNSEKLFF	TGTGCCACCAGCAGTGCCCAGGGTGGGAATTCCGAAAAACTGTTTTTT	TRBV15	.	.	TRBJ1-4
CASSPRLAGAEAFF	TGTGCCAGCAGCCCGCGCCTGGCAGGAGCTGAAGCTTTCTTT	TRBV7-6	many	.	TRBJ1-1
CASSNTGGEQFF	TGTGCCAGTAGTAACACAGGGGGTGAGCAGTTCTTC	TRBV19	.	TRBD1	TRBJ2-1
CASGSNRGGKTQYF	TGTGCCAGCGGTTCAAACAGGGGCGGGAAGACCCAGTACTTC	TRBV2	.	.	TRBJ2-5
CASSPDRGTKLFF	TGTGCCAGCAGTCCCGATCGGGGGACGAAACTGTTTTTT	TRBV6-1	many	.	TRBJ1-4
CASSQGLGNTEDYF	TGCGCCAGCAGCCAAGGCTTGGGGAACACTGAAGATTACTTT	TRBV4-1	.	.	TRBJ1-1
CASSSGLVGSTDTQYF	TGTGCCAGCAGCTCCGGACTAGTCGGTAGCACAGATACGCAGTATTTT	TRBV7-9	few	TRBD2	TRBJ2-3
CASSPRGLAGGPGGSYNEQFF	TGTGCCAGCAGCCCCCGAGGACTAGCTGGGGGACCAGGGGGATCCTACAATGAGCAGTTCTTC	TRBV11-2	.	.	TRBJ2-1
CASSQDRPGATGELFF	TGCGCCAGCAGCCAAGATAGGCCAGGGGCGACCGGGGAGCTGTTTTTT	TRBV4-1	few	.	TRBJ2-2
CASSPPGPHLSGELFF	TGTGCCAGCAGCCCCCCGGGGCCCCATTTATCCGGGGAGCTGTTTTTT	TRBV7-6	.	.	TRBJ2-2
CAWSPADNLRVQYF	TGTGCCTGGAGCCCGGCAGACAATCTACGAGTGCAGTACTTC	TRBV30	.	.	TRBJ2-7
CASSPGTYQNYGYTF	TGTGCCAGCAGCCCAGGGACATACCAAAACTATGGCTACACCTTC	TRBV7-8	many	.	TRBJ1-2
CASSYRQGGEKLFF	TGTGCCAGCAGCTACCGGCAGGGAGGAGAAAAACTGTTTTTT	TRBV7-2	few	.	TRBJ1-4
CASSRDGVPQYF	TGTGCCAGCAGTCGGGACGGGGTTCCCCAGTACTTC	TRBV28	.	.	TRBJ2-5
CASITQGRVNTEAFF	TGTGCCAGTATTACCCAAGGGCGGGTGAACACTGAAGCTTTCTTT	TRBV19	.	.	TRBJ1-1
CASSDSESLNEKLFF	TGTGCCAGCAGTGATTCCGAGAGTCTTAATGAAAAACTGTTTTTT	TRBV2	.	.	TRBJ1-4
CDSSAWTGCIYEQYF	TGTGACAGCAGTGCCTGGACAGGGTGCATTTACGAGCAGTACTTC	TRBV12-3/TRBV12-4	.	TRBD1	TRBJ2-7
CATSDSGTSGRGTYNEQFF	TGTGCCACCAGTGATTCCGGGACTAGCGGGAGGGGCACCTACAATGAGCAGTTCTTC	TRBV10-3	.	TRBD2	TRBJ2-1
CASSSFLAGGPSYNEQFF	TGTGCCAGCAGCTCCTTTCTAGCGGGAGGGCCGTCTTACAATGAGCAGTTCTTC	TRBV7-2	few	TRBD2	TRBJ2-1
CASSLAGSSSYEQYF	TGTGCCAGCAGCCTAGCGGGGTCGAGCTCCTACGAGCAGTACTTC	TRBV7-2	medium-sized	TRBD2	TRBJ2-7
CSAMDSRTEAFF	TGCAGTGCTATGGACAGTCGCACTGAAGCTTTCTTT	TRBV20-1	many	.	TRBJ1-1
CASSPGRQVNTEAFF	TGTGCCAGCAGTCCCGGGAGACAGGTTAACACTGAAGCTTTCTTT	TRBV12-3/TRBV12-4	.	.	TRBJ1-1
CATSETGNTGELFF	TGTGCCACCAGTGAAACGGGGAACACCGGGGAGCTGTTTTTT	TRBV24-1	.	.	TRBJ2-2
CASSPPRGGTGTNQPQHF	TGTGCCAGCAGCCCCCCACGCGGGGGGACAGGGACAAATCAGCCCCAGCATTTT	TRBV4-2	few	TRBD1	TRBJ1-5
CASSIVASGMDTQYF	TGTGCCAGTAGTATAGTCGCTAGCGGGATGGATACGCAGTATTTT	TRBV19	.	TRBD2	TRBJ2-3
CASSQEWDRNQPQHF	TGCGCCAGCAGCCAGGAATGGGACAGAAATCAGCCCCAGCATTTT	TRBV4-1	.	TRBD1	TRBJ1-5
CASRLRQGITYEQYF	TGTGCCAGCAGGCTGAGACAGGGGATAACCTACGAGCAGTACTTC	TRBV27	.	TRBD1	TRBJ2-7
CASSEVEETQYF	TGTGCCAGCAGTGAGGTCGAAGAGACCCAGTACTTC	TRBV25-1	.	.	TRBJ2-5
CASSSDRGRSTEAFF	TGTGCCAGCAGCTCAGACAGGGGGCGGAGCACTGAAGCTTTCTTT	TRBV7-6	few	TRBD1	TRBJ1-1
CASRTTGNSYEQYF	TGTGCCAGCAGGACAACAGGGAATAGTTACGAGCAGTACTTC	TRBV19	many	.	TRBJ2-7
CATSLSGGHEQFF	TGTGCCACCAGTTTAAGCGGGGGCCATGAGCAGTTCTTC	TRBV24-1	.	TRBD2	TRBJ2-1